The TCR beta chain described here comes from a study of early T cells in non-severe SARS-CoV-2 infection. Study-wide background: Sequencing of bulk RNA from unsorted whole blood was done, without chain pairing. Study observations and caveats: Matching results from VDJdb favored anti-spike CD8 responses, leaving private and CD4 specificities undetected.

Attachment of unique molecular identifiers to individual cDNA molecules was performed. TCRdb re-called the 5' RACE reads with MiXCR, one entry per CDR3 protein. The data contain approximately 99,000 distinct CDR3 sequences, around 10% of them singletons. This clonotype was counted a few times. The antigen is not known. CDR3 length: 12 amino acids. The germline CDR1 and CDR2 sequences are DFQATT and SNEGSKA (reference sequence). V was cut by 4 bases and J by 4 bases, with 10 bases left in between. Sequencing was done on a sample of whole blood. This sequence originates from an adult who was a healthcare worker with PCR-confirmed SARS-CoV-2 infection or an uninfected control (not recorded which). The chain joins TRBV20-1 to TRBJ1-1; D ambiguous. The CDR3 reads CSAISVGTEAFF. DNA for the CDR3: TGCAGTGCTATTAGTGTGGGCACTGAAGCTTTCTTT.